The 25 T cell receptor beta chains presented below share a single source sample, sequenced in a study of CD8 T cells in ankylosing spondylitis. TCRdb called the 5' RACE reads again in MiXCR, with one record for every CDR3 protein. The table has roughly 200,000 distinct CDR3 sequences, around 13% seen once. The sample consisted of blood, either unsorted or a sorted T cell fraction (not recorded which). The receptor set was obtained from a male donor with ankylosing spondylitis or in good health (not recorded which).

This clonotype occurred a few times. This chain joins TRBV10-3 and TRBJ1-1; possibly TRBD1 for D (5 bases). Germline-derived CDR1 and CDR2 are ENHRY and SYGVKD. Trimming took 2 bases from V and 5 from J, leaving 9 bases between them. The CDR3 extends over 13 amino acids. CDR3 nucleotides: TGTGCCATCAGTGAGAAAGGGGCGACTGAAGCTTTCTTT. This gives the protein CAISEKGATEAFF.

This chain links TRBV24-1 with TRBJ2-2; the D gene is possibly TRBD1 (6 bases). The germline V and J ends were trimmed by 7 bases and 5 bases, with 13 bases remaining between them. Germline CDR1 and CDR2: KGHDR and SFDVKD. The CDR3 is made up of 14 amino acids. The CDR3 DNA reads as TGTGCCACCAGCGATACAGGGTCGACCGGGGAGCTGTTTTTT. This codes for CATSDTGSTGELFF.

This clonotype was observed a few times. The chain joins TRBV19 to TRBJ2-3; D is undetermined. The V and J ends lost 7 bases and 1 base respectively, with 9 bases between them. The CDR3 sequence is 13 residues long. From germline, CDR1 is LNHDA and CDR2 SQIVND (reference sequence). The CDR3 reads CASTEAGTDTQYF. The CDR3 region has the DNA TGTGCCAGTACTGAGGCAGGCACAGATACGCAGTATTTT.

This clonotype has just a few counts. This chain links TRBV29-1 with TRBJ2-1; TRBD1 matches 7 bases. Germline values: CDR1 SQVTM, CDR2 ANQGSEA. The CDR3 contains 12 residues. Germline trimming cut 7 bases from V and 6 bases from J; bases unmatched to any gene: 6. The CDR3 protein is CSELRTGNEQFF. The CDR3 DNA reads as TGCAGCGAATTACGGACAGGCAATGAGCAGTTCTTC.

This sequence joins TRBV10-2 and TRBJ2-1; 10 bases map to TRBD2. Germline V gene sequence: CDR1 WSHSY, CDR2 SAAADI. The CDR3 runs to 16 residues. V trimming: 2 bases; J trimming: 7 bases; junction bases outside the gene matches: 8. The CDR3 sequence: CASSEPSGLAENEQFF. As DNA, the CDR3 is TGCGCCAGCAGTGAGCCCAGTGGACTAGCGGAAAATGAGCAGTTCTTC.

The rearrangement uses TRBV19 and TRBJ1-2; possibly TRBD1 for D (5 bases). Germline V gene sequence: CDR1 LNHDA, CDR2 SQIVND (reference sequence). CDR3 length: 17 amino acids. The V gene lost 2 bases and the J gene lost 8 bases, with 24 bases spanning the gap. The DNA of the CDR3 is TGTGCCAGTAGTATAATGGGAGGGACCCTATCGTCCCGCGGCTACACCTTC. Encoded protein: CASSIMGGTLSSRGYTF.

This clonotype showed up just a few times. V is TRBV29-1 and J is TRBJ2-7; tentative D call: TRBD1 (5 bases). V was shortened by 5 bases and J by 6 bases, with 11 bases between the two germline ends. Per germline, CDR1 SQVTM and CDR2 ANQGSEA. This CDR3 region has 11 residues. The CDR3 reads CSVLRVGEQYF. CDR3 coding DNA: TGCAGCGTTCTCAGGGTGGGCGAGCAGTACTTC.

In its sample, this clonotype was seen a few times. V is TRBV25-1 and J is TRBJ2-5; D possibly matches TRBD1 or TRBD2 (7 bases each). The CDR3 length is 12 residues. With 10 bases removed from V and 5 bases from J, the gap between germline ends came to 14 bases. CDR1 and CDR2 (germline): MGHDK, SYGVNS. The CDR3 region has the DNA TGTGCCACAGGGGGGGGGCTCGAGACCCAGTACTTC. Its translation: CATGGGLETQYF.

This clonotype occurred a few times. The CDR3 nucleotides are TGTGCCAGCAGCTTAGGCGGCGGGGGGGTGGGAGATACGCAGTATTTT. Protein sequence: CASSLGGGGVGDTQYF. The V call is TRBV11-2, the J call TRBJ2-3; 9 bases match TRBD2. After removal of 1 base from V and 5 bases from J, the junction contained 7 bases not matched to a gene. The CDR3 length is 16 residues. From germline, CDR1 is SGHAT and CDR2 FQNNGV.

The chain links TRBV27 to TRBJ2-7; a weak D match, TRBD1 (5 bases). The CDR3 contains 13 residues. CDR1 is MNHEY, CDR2 SMNVEV, per germline (reference sequence). The germline V and J ends were trimmed by 2 bases and 4 bases, with 9 bases remaining between them. This CDR3 is CASSLRGLYEQYF. CDR3 DNA: TGTGCCAGCAGTTTAAGGGGTTTGTACGAGCAGTACTTC.

In this sample, this clonotype turned up a few times. CDR3 in amino acids: CASSPEFGGTGNNEQFF. In DNA form, the CDR3 reads TGTGCCAGCAGCCCCGAATTTGGCGGGACAGGGAACAATGAGCAGTTCTTC. This sequence joins TRBV11-2 and TRBJ2-1; 9 bases agree with TRBD1. V was clipped by 5 bases and J by 5 bases; unmatched bases: 13. CDR1 and CDR2 (germline): SGHAT, FQNNGV. The CDR3 runs to 17 residues.

The chain employs TRBV20-1 and TRBJ2-3, with D hard to call. The length of the CDR3 is 14 residues. V was shortened by 0 bases and J by 5 bases, with 12 bases between the two germline ends. Germline V gene lookup returns CDR1 DFQATT and CDR2 SNEGSKA (reference sequence). CDR3 in amino acids: CSARDGLTGDTQYF. The DNA for the CDR3 is TGCAGTGCTAGAGATGGCCTCACGGGAGATACGCAGTATTTT.

This clonotype appeared a few times. This sequence joins TRBV3-1 and TRBJ2-2, with 8 bases fitting TRBD2. The CDR3 has 19 residues. Germline loops: CDR1 LGHDT, CDR2 YNNKEL (reference sequence). V shed 1 base and J 0 bases; nucleotides not matched to a gene: 10. The CDR3 DNA is TGTGCCAGCAGCCAAGTAGCTAGCGGGTCCATCCCGAACACCGGGGAGCTGTTTTTT. Translated: CASSQVASGSIPNTGELFF. The full variable domain, rest sourced from reference TRBV3-1 and TRBJ2-2, is DTAVSQTPKYLVTQMGNDKSIKCEQNLGHDTMYWYKQDSKKFLKIMFSYNNKELIINETVPNRFSPKSPDKAHLNLHINSLELGDSAVYFCASSQVASGSIPNTGELFFGEGSRLTVL.

This clonotype was observed at least ten times. The chain carries TRBV7-9 and TRBJ2-7, with D perhaps TRBD1 (6 bases). V was shortened by 5 bases and J by 2 bases, with 19 bases between the two germline ends. Germline CDR1 is SEHNR and CDR2 is FQNEAQ (reference sequence). The CDR3 extends over 16 amino acids. CDR3 region: CASSGDTTGLTYEQYF. DNA for the CDR3: TGTGCCAGCAGCGGGGATACGACAGGACTCACCTACGAGCAGTACTTC. Complete variable domain (other parts from reference TRBV7-9 and TRBJ2-7): DTGVSQNPRHKITKRGQNVTFRCDPISEHNRLYWYRQTLGQGPEFLTYFQNEAQLEKSRLLSDRFSAERPKGSFSTLEIQRTEQGDSAMYLCASSGDTTGLTYEQYFGPGTRLTVT.

The J gene is TRBJ1-1, the V gene TRBV7-9; no definite D call. The CDR3 consists of 16 residues. V was cut by 4 bases and J by 1 base, with 16 bases left in between. Germline CDR1 SEHNR, CDR2 FQNEAQ (reference sequence). The CDR3 coding sequence is TGTGCCAGCAGCTCCGCCCCTGAACTATGGAACACTGAAGCTTTCTTT. Translation: CASSSAPELWNTEAFF.

The J gene is TRBJ2-7, the V gene TRBV12-3 or TRBV12-4; D call uncertain. Between the trimmed V and J ends, which lost 5 bases and 2 bases, there was a span of 16 bases. CDR3 length: 15 residues. The CDR3 loop is CASSDPRTATYEQYF. Here the CDR3 DNA reads TGTGCCAGCAGTGACCCCCGGACGGCAACCTACGAGCAGTACTTC.

This clonotype was counted a few times. The genes are TRBV16 and TRBJ2-7; D ambiguous. V was cut by 4 bases and J by 0 bases, with 16 bases left in between. CDR1 and CDR2 from the germline V gene are KGHSY and FQNENV. This CDR3 is 16 amino acids long. CDR3: CASSLLYTQISYEQYF. The CDR3 bases are TGTGCCAGCAGCCTCCTCTACACCCAAATCTCCTACGAGCAGTACTTC.

Only a few counts were recorded for this clonotype. This chain uses TRBV18 with TRBJ2-5; possibly TRBD1 for D (6 bases). The germline V gene encodes CDR1 KGHSH and CDR2 LQKENI. This CDR3 is 12 amino acids long. The ends were cut back, 6 bases at V and 5 bases at J, with 10 bases in the middle. The CDR3 region has the DNA TGTGCCAGCTCCACAGGGCGGGAGACCCAGTACTTC. Translation: CASSTGRETQYF.

This clonotype occurred a few times. J is TRBJ2-2 and V is TRBV5-6, with D tentatively TRBD1 or TRBD2 (5 bases each). Germline V CDR1 and CDR2: SGHDT, YYEEEE. Trimming left V 4 bases short and J 3 bases short, with 13 bases between. The CDR3 has 15 amino acids. CDR3 nucleotide sequence: TGTGCCAGCAGCCTACGGCAGGGACACACCGGGGAGCTGTTTTTT. It is translated as CASSLRQGHTGELFF.

Notes on this clonotype: A much bigger clone sits one base away, suggesting this may be a read error. The chain couples TRBV4-1 to TRBJ2-2, with D unresolved. The germline V gene encodes CDR1 MGHRA and CDR2 YSYEKL. With 5 bases removed from V and 13 bases from J, the gap between germline ends came to 11 bases. The CDR3 runs to 11 residues. DNA for the CDR3: TGCGCCAGCAGCGCGAGACTGAGGCTGTTTTTT. Protein product: CASSARLRLFF.

The genes are TRBV4-1 and TRBJ2-1, with 9 nucleotides matching TRBD2. Germline-derived CDR1 and CDR2 are MGHRA and YSYEKL. The trim removed 0 bases at V and 5 bases at J, leaving 8 bases unmatched. The CDR3 spans 17 residues. CDR3 protein: CASSQDVETSGHNEQFF. The CDR3 DNA is TGCGCCAGCAGCCAAGACGTTGAGACTAGCGGTCACAATGAGCAGTTCTTC.

This clonotype was seen a few times. J is TRBJ1-2 and V is TRBV7-9; D gene unclear. Germline assignment: CDR1 SEHNR and CDR2 FQNEAQ (reference sequence). The CDR3 contains 15 residues. V was shortened by 4 bases and J by 8 bases, with 20 bases between the two germline ends. Here the CDR3 DNA reads TGTGCCAGCAGCTCCGAGGGTCCTTTCATCGGGGGCTACACCTTC. Translation: CASSSEGPFIGGYTF.

V and J are TRBV12-1 and TRBJ2-4; the D call in the table, TRBD2, was not verified against the DNA. TRBV12-1 is recorded as a pseudogene. The CDR3 sequence is 15 residues long. CDR3 region: CASSLAGGAKNIQYF. In DNA form, the CDR3 reads TGTGCCAGCAGCCTAGCGGGAGGGGCCAAAAACATTCAGTACTTC.

The sample holds a few counts of this clonotype. The chain combines TRBV12-3 or TRBV12-4 with TRBJ2-1, with 7 nucleotides matching TRBD2. This CDR3 comprises 10 residues. J lost 7 bases, V lost 10 bases, and 1 base had no gene match. CDR3 residues: CATGGNEQFF. The CDR3 DNA reads as TGTGCCACCGGGGGGAATGAGCAGTTCTTC.

There are a few counts of this clonotype. The gene calls are TRBV19 and TRBJ2-7, with 9 positions matching TRBD2. Germline V lookup: CDR1 LNHDA, CDR2 SQIVND (reference sequence). V lost 1 base and J lost 6; bases outside the gene matches: 4. The CDR3 runs to 14 residues. In DNA, the CDR3 is TGTGCCAGTAGTATAGGAGCGGGAGGCCTCGAGCAGTACTTC. Translated, it gives CASSIGAGGLEQYF.